The 29 T cell receptor beta chains presented below share a single source sample, sequenced in a study of CD8 T cells in Susac syndrome (dated by TCRdb to between 2018 and 2021). The protocol used for the library was the immunoSEQ multiplex PCR assay. RNA was extracted with the RNeasy kit and 0.5 to 1 ug was reverse transcribed using random hexamers. Clones were called with MiXCR by TCRdb after fastp trimmed the public reads at Q25, and only in-frame beta chains were retained. A single entry per CDR3 protein holds the most common genes and DNA from its merged rows. For this sample there are approximately 140,000 distinct CDR3 sequences; roughly 94% appear just once. Around 0.29% of the sample belongs to the ten largest clones. Sequencing used CD8+ T cells from PBMCs. The source of these receptors is a human donor in good health.

This clonotype was seen once. The genes are TRBV4-3 and TRBJ2-3; 10 bases are a match to TRBD2. The CDR3 has 17 amino acids. In germline, CDR1 is LGHNA, CDR2 YSLEER. V shed 0 bases and J 4 bases; nucleotides not matched to a gene: 7. The CDR3 DNA follows: TGCGCCAGCAGCCAAGATCCGCTAGCGGGAGTACCAGATACGCAGTATTTT. Translated: CASSQDPLAGVPDTQYF.

The CDR3: CSVEFGYTF. The CDR3 DNA is TGCAGCGTTGAGTTTGGCTACACCTTC. V usage is TRBV29-1 and J usage is TRBJ1-2; D remains ambiguous. Trimming shortened V by 3 bases and J by 7 bases, and 3 bases separated the two germline ends. This CDR3 has 9 residues. Per the germline V gene, CDR1 is SQVTM and CDR2 is ANQGSEA.

The chain carries TRBV28 and TRBJ2-7; TRBD1 aligns across 7 bases. Germline V gene sequence: CDR1 MDHEN, CDR2 SYDVKM. V was pared by 6 bases and J by 6 bases, with 8 bases of the junction left unmatched. CDR3 length: 13 amino acids. CDR3 residues: CASSPHRQGEQYF. CDR3 DNA sequence: TGTGCCAGCAGCCCCCACCGACAGGGCGAGCAGTACTTC. Full variable domain (outside the CDR3, taken from reference TRBV28 and TRBJ2-7): DVKVTQSSRYLVKRTGEKVFLECVQDMDHENMFWYRQDPGLGLRLIYFSYDVKMKEKGDIPEGYSVSREKKERFSLILESASTNQTSMYLCASSPHRQGEQYFGPGTRLTVT.

The V and J genes are TRBV5-4 and TRBJ2-5, with D unresolved. V dropped 1 base and J dropped 0 bases, with 4 bases sitting between them. The CDR3 runs to 13 residues. CDR1 is SGHNT and CDR2 is YYREEE in the germline V gene (reference sequence). CDR3 sequence: CASSLPNQETQYF. The CDR3 DNA sequence: TGTGCCAGCAGCTTGCCAAACCAAGAGACCCAGTACTTC.

This chain joins TRBV12-3 or TRBV12-4 and TRBJ2-7, with 8 bases that match TRBD2. CDR3 length: 14 amino acids. The ends lost 4 bases at V and 6 bases at J; junction bases unmatched: 8. CDR3 sequence reads: CASSWASGSIEQYF. CDR3 sequence (DNA): TGTGCCAGCAGTTGGGCGAGCGGGAGCATCGAGCAGTACTTC.

The CDR3 is CASSLGAGRETQYF. DNA for the CDR3: TGTGCCAGCAGTTTAGGGGCAGGGCGGGAGACCCAGTACTTC. The chain links TRBV27 to TRBJ2-5; D possibly corresponds to TRBD1 (5 bases). This CDR3 region has 14 residues. Trimming shortened V by 2 bases and J by 5 bases, and 12 bases separated the two germline ends. In germline, CDR1 is MNHEY, CDR2 SMNVEV (reference sequence).

The genes are TRBV6-5 and TRBJ1-5; D ambiguous. Trimming removed 5 bases at V and 13 bases at J, with 15 bases between. This CDR3 spans 12 amino acids. CDR1 is MNHEY, CDR2 SVGAGI, per germline. The DNA of the CDR3 is TGTGCCAGCAGTGAATTTGACACAAGGCAGCATTTT. This translates into CASSEFDTRQHF.

This chain links TRBV15 with TRBJ1-2; the D is unclear. Germline-derived CDR1 and CDR2 are LNHNV and YYDKDF (reference sequence). CDR3 length equals 12 residues. V shed 5 bases and J shed 0 bases, with 4 bases lying between them. CDR3 coding DNA: TGTGCCACCAGCCCAACTAACTATGGCTACACCTTC. Amino acid sequence: CATSPTNYGYTF.

The V gene is TRBV30, the J gene TRBJ2-5; D ambiguous. CDR1 and CDR2 (germline): GTSNPN, SVGIG (reference sequence). This CDR3 contains 12 residues. The ends were cut back, 5 bases at V and 3 bases at J, with 10 bases in the middle. For the CDR3, the DNA is TGTGCCTGGGCTTCTTTAGAAGAGACCCAGTACTTC. Its translation: CAWASLEETQYF.

This sequence joins TRBV27 and TRBJ2-2; 8 positions match TRBD2. The junction had 7 bases not matched to a gene; V was cut back by 0 bases and J by 4 bases. CDR3 size: 17 residues. Germline values: CDR1 MNHEY, CDR2 SMNVEV (reference sequence). The CDR3 sequence: CASSLSPGGQTTGELFF. The CDR3 DNA follows: TGTGCCAGCAGTTTATCGCCGGGAGGGCAGACCACCGGGGAGCTGTTTTTT.

The chain uses TRBV14 and TRBJ1-5, with 7 bases aligning to TRBD1. V shed 7 bases, J shed 7 bases, and the junction held 10 bases outside the gene matches. This CDR3 has 14 amino acids. Germline lookup yields CDR1 SGHDN and CDR2 FVKESK. The CDR3 reads CASTSRGFGQPQHF. CDR3 DNA sequence: TGTGCCAGCACCAGCAGGGGGTTTGGGCAGCCCCAGCATTTT.

The rearrangement links TRBV11-2 to TRBJ2-5; 8 bases match TRBD2. V lost 3 bases, J lost 5 bases, and 2 bases stayed unmatched. Per germline, CDR1 SGHAT and CDR2 FQNNGV. The CDR3 contains 13 residues. The CDR3 sequence: CASSFTGGETQYF. CDR3 DNA sequence: TGTGCCAGCAGCTTCACGGGAGGGGAGACCCAGTACTTC. The full variable domain, completed using reference TRBV11-2 and TRBJ2-5, is EAGVAQSPRYKIIEKRQSVAFWCNPISGHATLYWYQQILGQGPKLLIQFQNNGVVDDSQLPKDRFSAERLKGVDSTLKIQPAKLEDSAVYLCASSFTGGETQYFGPGTRLLVL.

The CDR3 DNA is TGTGCCAGCAGTTTGGGGATCAGCGGTAGCGTTAGGGAGCTGTTTTTT. It yields the protein CASSLGISGSVRELFF. J is TRBJ2-2 and V is TRBV28, with D possibly being TRBD2 (5 bases). There are 16 residues in the CDR3. The V end lost 3 bases, the J end lost 9 bases, and 20 bases lay between the germline ends. Germline V gene sequence: CDR1 MDHEN, CDR2 SYDVKM.

This sequence joins TRBV9 and TRBJ2-1; 8 bases line up with TRBD1. The V gene end was trimmed by 3 bases and the J gene end by 6 bases; junction bases not matched to a gene: 8. The CDR3 is 15 residues long. From germline, CDR1 is SGDLS and CDR2 YYNGEE. DNA for the CDR3: TGTGCCAGCAGCGCTTCCTCGGACAGGGCCAATGAGCAGTTCTTC. Translating it yields CASSASSDRANEQFF.

The chain links TRBV20-1 to TRBJ2-1, with D tentatively TRBD2 (5 bases). Trimming removed 5 bases at V and 9 bases at J, with 23 bases between. The CDR3 covers 15 residues. CDR1 is DFQATT, CDR2 SNEGSKA, per germline (reference sequence). The CDR3 region is CSALGARERLSEQFF. The CDR3 DNA reads TGCAGTGCTTTAGGTGCGAGGGAGAGGTTGAGTGAGCAGTTCTTC.

The chain combines TRBV27 with TRBJ1-5; perhaps TRBD1 as D (5 bases). The CDR3 consists of 13 residues. Germline-derived CDR1 and CDR2 are MNHEY and SMNVEV (reference sequence). V gave up 3 bases and J gave up 3 bases, with 6 bases separating them. CDR3 coding DNA: TGTGCCAGCAGTTTGACAGACAATCAGCCCCAGCATTTT. Translation gives CASSLTDNQPQHF.

The rearrangement uses TRBV28 and TRBJ2-1, with D possibly being TRBD2 (6 bases). With 7 bases removed from V and 4 bases from J, the gap between germline ends came to 17 bases. The CDR3 sequence is 15 residues long. Germline V CDR1 and CDR2: MDHEN, SYDVKM. In DNA form, the CDR3 reads TGTGCCAGCAACCCCCGGGACTCCGCATACAATGAGCAGTTCTTC. This translates into CASNPRDSAYNEQFF.

This chain links TRBV2 with TRBJ2-7; 10 nucleotides match TRBD1. V lost 9 bases and J lost 0; bases outside the gene matches: 2. Germline V CDR1 and CDR2: SNHLY, FYNNEI. CDR3 size: 13 residues. This CDR3 reads CARGQGFSYEQYF. CDR3 nucleotide sequence: TGTGCCAGGGGACAGGGGTTCTCCTACGAGCAGTACTTC.

V gene TRBV5-4 combines with J gene TRBJ1-1; D uncertain. Trimming pared 1 base from V and 5 bases from J, leaving 6 bases between. The CDR3 loop spans 12 amino acids. Germline CDR1 and CDR2: SGHNT and YYREEE (reference sequence). In DNA form, the CDR3 reads TGTGCCAGCAGCTTGCGGGAAACTGAAGCTTTCTTT. This translates into CASSLRETEAFF.

V is TRBV5-4 and J is TRBJ2-3; the match to TRBD1 covers 8 bases. CDR3 size: 16 residues. Per germline, CDR1 SGHNT and CDR2 YYREEE (reference sequence). Trimming removed 1 base from V and 4 bases from J; junction bases left unmatched: 8. CDR3 in DNA: TGTGCCAGCAGCTTGCGGGGGACAGGCACGGCAGATACGCAGTATTTT. As protein: CASSLRGTGTADTQYF.

The V gene is TRBV28, the J gene TRBJ2-1; D may correspond to TRBD1 or TRBD2 (6 bases each). V gave up 3 bases and J gave up 9 bases, with 15 bases separating them. The CDR3 is 14 residues long. Looked up from germline, CDR1 is MDHEN and CDR2 is SYDVKM. For the CDR3, the DNA is TGTGCCAGCAGTTTTAGGGGGGTGGTAGCTGAGCAGTTCTTC. This translates into CASSFRGVVAEQFF. Together with reference TRBV28 and TRBJ2-1, the CDR3 gives the full variable domain: DVKVTQSSRYLVKRTGEKVFLECVQDMDHENMFWYRQDPGLGLRLIYFSYDVKMKEKGDIPEGYSVSREKKERFSLILESASTNQTSMYLCASSFRGVVAEQFFGPGTRLTVL.

V and J are TRBV7-9 and TRBJ2-7; D might be TRBD2 (6 bases). Germline lookup yields CDR1 SEHNR and CDR2 FQNEAQ (reference sequence). The CDR3 is 14 residues long. The ends were cut back, 6 bases at V and 0 bases at J, with 12 bases in the middle. The CDR3 loop reads CASSDGRTSYEQYF. CDR3 DNA sequence: TGTGCCAGCAGTGACGGGAGAACCTCCTACGAGCAGTACTTC. Filled out from reference TRBV7-9 and TRBJ2-7, the complete variable domain reads DTGVSQNPRHKITKRGQNVTFRCDPISEHNRLYWYRQTLGQGPEFLTYFQNEAQLEKSRLLSDRFSAERPKGSFSTLEIQRTEQGDSAMYLCASSDGRTSYEQYFGPGTRLTVT.

This chain joins TRBV12-3 or TRBV12-4 and TRBJ1-2; D is possibly TRBD1 (5 bases). V dropped 0 bases and J dropped 6 bases, with 8 bases sitting between them. The CDR3 covers 13 residues. Here the CDR3 reads CASSLARDDGYTF. The CDR3 nucleotides read TGTGCCAGCAGTTTAGCCAGGGACGATGGCTACACCTTC.

J is TRBJ2-7 and V is TRBV28; D remains unclear. Germline CDR1 MDHEN, CDR2 SYDVKM. Trimming removed 6 bases at V and 6 bases at J, with 9 bases between. CDR3 length: 11 amino acids. The CDR3 DNA reads TGTGCCAGCAGCCCTAGAAGCGAGCAGTACTTC. Translation: CASSPRSEQYF. The variable domain in full, with the rest retrieved from reference TRBV28 and TRBJ2-7, is DVKVTQSSRYLVKRTGEKVFLECVQDMDHENMFWYRQDPGLGLRLIYFSYDVKMKEKGDIPEGYSVSREKKERFSLILESASTNQTSMYLCASSPRSEQYFGPGTRLTVT.

The chain combines TRBV5-4 with TRBJ2-3; 7 bases align to TRBD2. Germline V gives CDR1 SGHNT, CDR2 YYREEE (reference sequence). This CDR3 has 14 amino acids. Unmatched junction bases numbered 10, after V lost 7 bases and J lost 5 bases. The CDR3 DNA reads TGTGCCAGCGAGTTCGCGGGAGAGGTAGATACGCAGTATTTT. Amino acids: CASEFAGEVDTQYF.

V usage is TRBV29-1 and J usage is TRBJ1-1; D gene uncertain. Trimming took 6 bases from V and 6 from J, leaving 14 bases between them. Germline CDR1 reads SQVTM; CDR2 reads ANQGSEA. The CDR3 loop spans 12 amino acids. CDR3 loop: CSVPGSPPEAFF. The CDR3, as DNA: TGCAGCGTCCCTGGGAGTCCCCCTGAAGCTTTCTTT.

This clonotype showed up just a few times. The rearrangement links TRBV27 to TRBJ1-1; D gene uncertain. The germline V gene encodes CDR1 MNHEY and CDR2 SMNVEV (reference sequence). Between the trimmed V and J ends, which lost 3 bases and 0 bases, there was a span of 5 bases. This CDR3 region has 13 residues. In DNA form, the CDR3 reads TGTGCCAGCAGTTTGAGTCTGAACACTGAAGCTTTCTTT. Protein sequence: CASSLSLNTEAFF.

V gene TRBV5-1 combines with J gene TRBJ2-7; tentatively, D is TRBD1 or TRBD2 (5 bases each). CDR3 length: 18 residues. The ends were cut back, 0 bases at V and 3 bases at J, with 22 bases in the middle. Germline V gene data show CDR1 as SGHRS and CDR2 as YFSETQ. CDR3 in amino acids: CASSLDSPQVGPDYEQYF. DNA of the CDR3: TGCGCCAGCAGCTTGGATAGCCCGCAGGTGGGACCTGACTACGAGCAGTACTTC.

This chain links TRBV20-1 with TRBJ2-7, with 14 bases fitting TRBD2. J was trimmed by 4 bases and V by 0 bases; bases with no gene match: 5. The germline CDR1 and CDR2 sequences are DFQATT and SNEGSKA (reference sequence). The CDR3 covers 16 residues. The CDR3 loop reads CSAREGGLAGAYEQYF. DNA for the CDR3: TGCAGTGCTAGAGAGGGGGGACTAGCGGGAGCATACGAGCAGTACTTC.